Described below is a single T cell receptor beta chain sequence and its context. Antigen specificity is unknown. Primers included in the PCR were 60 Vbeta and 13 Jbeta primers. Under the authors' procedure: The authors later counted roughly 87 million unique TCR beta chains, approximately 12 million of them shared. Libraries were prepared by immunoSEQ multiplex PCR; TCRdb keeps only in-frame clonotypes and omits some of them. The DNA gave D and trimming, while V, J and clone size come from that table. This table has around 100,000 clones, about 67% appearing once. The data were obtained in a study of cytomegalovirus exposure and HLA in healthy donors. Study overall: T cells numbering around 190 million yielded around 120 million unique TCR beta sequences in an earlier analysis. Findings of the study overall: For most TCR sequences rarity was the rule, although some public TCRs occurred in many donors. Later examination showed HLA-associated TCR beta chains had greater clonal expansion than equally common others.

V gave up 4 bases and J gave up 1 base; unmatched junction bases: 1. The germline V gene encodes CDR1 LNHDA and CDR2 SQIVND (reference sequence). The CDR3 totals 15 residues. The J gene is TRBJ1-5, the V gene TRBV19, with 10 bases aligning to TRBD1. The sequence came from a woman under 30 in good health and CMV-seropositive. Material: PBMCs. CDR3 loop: CASSTGQGSNQPQHF. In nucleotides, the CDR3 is TGTGCCAGTAGTACGGGACAGGGGAGCAATCAGCCCCAGCATTTT. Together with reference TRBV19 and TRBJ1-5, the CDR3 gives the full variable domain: DGGITQSPKYLFRKEGQNVTLSCEQNLNHDAMYWYRQDPGQGLRLIYYSQIVNDFQKGDIAEGYSVSREKKESFPLTVTSAQKNPTAFYLCASSTGQGSNQPQHFGDGTRLSIL.